Below, 13 T cell receptor beta chains from the same sample are listed, as sequenced in a study of blood T cell repertoires in COVID-19 (dated by TCRdb to 2018 to 2020). The method behind the library was the immunoSEQ multiplex PCR assay. Drawn from immuneACCESS, this table holds only the in-frame rearrangements with V and J called that TCRdb kept. Clones are partly lost; checked studies trace under half to an unresolved V gene and leave the rest unexplained. Present in this sample are approximately 97,000 clones, 90% of which were seen just once. Jointly, the top ten make up 1.5% to 2% of the sample. Source material: peripheral blood. The receptors come from a man between 60 and 75 years old with acute or convalescent COVID-19.

This chain connects TRBV28 to TRBJ2-1; TRBD1 aligns across 8 bases. The length of the CDR3 is 13 residues. Germline lookup yields CDR1 MDHEN and CDR2 SYDVKM. Germline trimming cut 8 bases from V and 8 bases from J; bases unmatched to any gene: 8. In DNA, the CDR3 is TGTGCCAGCCTCCTGGCAGGGGGCGATGAGCAGTTCTTC. Protein product: CASLLAGGDEQFF.

The gene calls are TRBV18 and TRBJ2-7; TRBD2 might be the D (6 bases). The germline CDR1 and CDR2 sequences are KGHSH and LQKENI. Trimming pared 2 bases from V and 5 bases from J, leaving 19 bases between. This CDR3 is 16 amino acids long. CDR3 DNA sequence: TGTGCCAGCTCACCAGGTCGTGGATGCGGGGACCACGAGCAGTACGTC. Encoded protein: CASSPGRGCGDHEQYV.

The chain uses TRBV24-1 and TRBJ2-5; a possible D gene is TRBD1 (6 bases). This CDR3 has 16 amino acids. Germline values: CDR1 KGHDR, CDR2 SFDVKD. The ends were cut back, 3 bases at V and 5 bases at J, with 18 bases in the middle. The CDR3 DNA sequence: TGTGCCACCAGTGATCAGGGACATCGAGGGGCGGAGACCCAGTACTTC. Amino acids: CATSDQGHRGAETQYF.

V gene TRBV5-6 combines with J gene TRBJ2-2, with D possibly matching TRBD2 (5 bases). The length of the CDR3 is 17 residues. Trimming stripped 2 bases from V and 1 base from J, with 15 bases between. The V gene's germline CDR1 is SGHDT and CDR2 YYEEEE. The CDR3 reads CASSLGPPTRNTGELFF. The CDR3 DNA follows: TGTGCCAGCAGCTTAGGCCCACCTACTAGGAACACCGGGGAGCTGTTTTTT. Based on the CDR3 plus reference TRBV5-6 and TRBJ2-2, the full variable domain is DAGVTQSPTHLIKTRGQQVTLRCSPKSGHDTVSWYQQALGQGPQFIFQYYEEEERQRGNFPDRFSGHQFPNYSSELNVNALLLGDSALYLCASSLGPPTRNTGELFFGEGSRLTVL.

The gene calls are TRBV5-6 and TRBJ2-3; 7 bases agree with TRBD1. The CDR3 loop spans 13 amino acids. The germline V gene has CDR1 SGHDT and CDR2 YYEEEE. V lost 0 bases, J lost 8 bases, and 3 bases stayed unmatched. CDR3 nucleotide sequence: TGTGCCAGCAGCTTGGAAGGGGGCGGTACGCAGTATTTT. Protein: CASSLEGGGTQYF.

This clone was recorded only once. J is TRBJ1-2 and V is TRBV12-3 or TRBV12-4; D is possibly TRBD1 (5 bases). With 10 bases removed from V and 0 bases from J, the gap between germline ends came to 12 bases. CDR3 length equals 13 residues. CDR3 loop: CAIRGGANYGYTF. In DNA form, the CDR3 reads TGTGCCATCCGGGGGGGAGCTAACTATGGCTACACCTTC.

The genes are TRBV11-2 and TRBJ2-3; D might be TRBD2 (5 bases). CDR1 SGHAT and CDR2 FQNNGV come from the germline V gene. The CDR3 has 14 residues. V was clipped by 4 bases and J by 0 bases, with 8 bases between them. The DNA for the CDR3 is TGTGCCAGCAGCTCACTAGTTAGCACAGATACGCAGTATTTT. Translating it yields CASSSLVSTDTQYF.

This clone showed up just once. The CDR3: CASSLPRATGESEQYF. The CDR3 DNA follows: TGCGCCAGCAGCTTACCGAGGGCGACAGGGGAGTCCGAGCAGTACTTC. The chain recombines TRBV5-1 with TRBJ2-7; 8 bases align to TRBD1. V dropped 2 bases and J dropped 6; count of bases not matched to a gene: 13. CDR3 length equals 16 residues. CDR1 and CDR2 from the germline V gene are SGHRS and YFSETQ.

This clone was detected only once. This CDR3 reads CASSPTRDRVELSYNEQFF. The CDR3 DNA sequence: TGTGCCAGCAGCCCGACCCGGGACAGGGTCGAATTGTCCTACAATGAGCAGTTCTTC. V is TRBV14 and J is TRBJ2-1, with 9 bases aligning to TRBD1. After removal of 4 bases from V and 1 base from J, the junction contained 14 bases not matched to a gene. This CDR3 has 19 residues. The germline gives CDR1 SGHDN, CDR2 FVKESK.

This chain uses TRBV19 with TRBJ1-4; perhaps TRBD1 as D (5 bases). Trimming took 6 bases from V and 9 from J, leaving 20 bases between them. Germline V gene sequence: CDR1 LNHDA, CDR2 SQIVND (reference sequence). The CDR3 extends over 15 amino acids. The CDR3 sequence: CASSPRDGGTKKLFF. DNA of the CDR3: TGTGCCAGTAGCCCCCGGGACGGGGGGACGAAAAAACTGTTTTTT.

The chain is built from TRBV5-6 and TRBJ1-2; D ambiguous. Germline CDR1 and CDR2: SGHDT and YYEEEE. The V end lost 4 bases, the J end lost 4 bases, and 17 bases lay between the germline ends. CDR3 length: 15 residues. The CDR3 DNA reads TGTGCCAGCAGCCGAACGGCAGGCCTCGGCTATGGCTACACCTTC. As protein: CASSRTAGLGYGYTF.

The chain carries TRBV9 and TRBJ1-2, with TRBD1 matching 9 bases. CDR1 is SGDLS, CDR2 YYNGEE, per germline. This CDR3 contains 15 residues. The V gene end was trimmed by 2 bases and the J gene end by 7 bases; junction bases not matched to a gene: 9. The CDR3 protein is CASSVLPGQGIGYTF. In DNA, the CDR3 is TGTGCCAGCAGCGTCCTGCCGGGACAGGGAATTGGCTACACCTTC.

The V and J genes are TRBV5-4 and TRBJ2-3, with 7 positions matching TRBD2. Trimming took 4 bases from V and 6 from J; bases not matched to a gene: 8. The CDR3 is 14 residues long. In germline, CDR1 is SGHNT, CDR2 YYREEE (reference sequence). In DNA, the CDR3 is TGTGCCAGCAGCCCTTTGGGAGGGGCGGATACGCAGTATTTT. This gives the protein CASSPLGGADTQYF.